One sample yielded the 3 T cell receptor beta chains listed below, sequenced in a study of CD8 T cells in Susac syndrome. Random hexamers served to reverse transcribe roughly 0.45 to 1 ug RNA. Each CDR3 protein is one row after TCRdb ran MiXCR on the immunoSEQ multiplex PCR reads. The table lists about 180,000 distinct CDR3 sequences, 85% to 95% of them singletons. Sample: CD8+ T cells from PBMCs. These receptor sequences come from a human donor with multiple sclerosis.

The chain combines TRBV27 with TRBJ2-6; D uncertain. CDR3 length equals 14 residues. V lost 6 bases and J lost 4, with 10 bases in between. Germline CDR1 MNHEY, CDR2 SMNVEV (reference sequence). The CDR3: CASRGLGGANVLTF. CDR3 in DNA: TGTGCCAGCAGGGGATTAGGGGGGGCCAACGTCCTGACTTTC.

The chain is built from TRBV7-9 and TRBJ2-7; TRBD1 might be the D (6 bases). The CDR3 is 12 amino acids. CDR1 and CDR2 from the germline V gene are SEHNR and FQNEAQ (reference sequence). Trimming took 6 bases from V and 5 from J, leaving 11 bases between them. The CDR3 sequence: CASSSQGNEQYF. CDR3 DNA sequence: TGTGCCAGCAGTTCACAGGGAAACGAGCAGTACTTC. Variable domain in full (rest from reference TRBV7-9 and TRBJ2-7): DTGVSQNPRHKITKRGQNVTFRCDPISEHNRLYWYRQTLGQGPEFLTYFQNEAQLEKSRLLSDRFSAERPKGSFSTLEIQRTEQGDSAMYLCASSSQGNEQYFGPGTRLTVT.

This sequence joins TRBV29-1 and TRBJ1-1; D is uncertain. There are 17 residues in the CDR3. V was clipped by 4 bases and J by 0 bases, with 21 bases between them. Per the germline V gene, CDR1 is SQVTM and CDR2 is ANQGSEA. CDR3 sequence (DNA): TGCAGCGTTGCCCGGGAACAGTCCACACCTCTGAACACTGAAGCTTTCTTT. Amino acid sequence: CSVAREQSTPLNTEAFF.